This TCR beta chain appears in the sequencing data of a study of neoadjuvant anti-PD-1 for oral cavity cancer. Study-wide context: Patients without progression got a fourth dose around day 43. Study results and limitations: With three patients per group, TCR findings need larger cohorts.

The time point is: after neoadjuvant nivolumab, at surgical resection. PBMCs were not maintained or expanded in culture before analysis. The ends were cut back, 6 bases at V and 1 base at J, with 1 base in the middle. CDR3 size: 11 residues. The germline V gene encodes CDR1 MNHEY and CDR2 SMNVEV (reference sequence). On this clone itself: Its antigen is not identified.

TCRdb keeps only in-frame clones here, not all; method: immunoSEQ multiplex PCR. Of over 65,000 clones in the sample, approximately 87% were seen once. The sample consisted of PBMCs, taken after nivolumab (anti-PD-1) treatment. The TCR comes from a person between 40 and 80 years old with oral cavity squamous cell carcinoma. V and J are TRBV27 and TRBJ1-5; D is unresolved. This CDR3 reads CASRSNQPQHF. The CDR3, as DNA: TGTGCCAGCAGGAGCAATCAGCCCCAGCATTTT.